These 32 T cell receptor beta chains were all obtained from the same sample, sequenced in a study of response to subunit inactivated influenza vaccine. TCRdb reprocessed the RT-PCR reads via MiXCR and lists one record per CDR3 protein. The sample lists around 580,000 distinct CDR3 sequences; approximately 15% were seen once. The sequencing used PBMCs from blood, collected about 13 days after vaccination. These receptors all stem from a man aged 45-65 years who received an inactivated influenza vaccine.

The chain combines TRBV6-5 with TRBJ2-3, with D unresolved. Germline CDR1 is MNHEY and CDR2 is SVGAGI. The V and J ends lost 4 bases and 6 bases respectively, with 11 bases between them. The CDR3 is made up of 13 amino acids. CDR3 amino acids: CASSFATRDTQYF. As DNA, the CDR3 is TGTGCCAGCAGTTTCGCGACCCGGGATACGCAGTATTTT.

As regards this clonotype: Possible read error: a much larger clone is one base away. The chain carries TRBV28 and TRBJ2-2; 8 bases match TRBD2. The CDR3 length is 15 residues. The germline V gene encodes CDR1 MDHEN and CDR2 SYDVKM. The CDR3 nucleotides are TGTGCCAGCAGCTCTCGGGGGGGCAAAAGAGGGGAGCTGATTTTT. It encodes CASSSRGGKRGELIF.

This chain connects TRBV20-1 to TRBJ2-7, with TRBD1 identical over 10 bases. J was trimmed by 4 bases and V by 2 bases; bases with no gene match: 14. Germline CDR1 reads DFQATT; CDR2 reads SNEGSKA (reference sequence). The CDR3 has 17 residues. CDR3 bases: TGCAGTGCTAGACGTGAGACCGGGACAGGGGATTGGTACGAGCAGTACTTC. It encodes CSARRETGTGDWYEQYF.

This clonotype was detected a few times. This rearrangement joins TRBV28 to TRBJ1-1; the D is unclear. With 8 bases removed from V and 3 bases from J, the gap between germline ends came to 13 bases. Germline V gene lookup returns CDR1 MDHEN and CDR2 SYDVKM. This CDR3 comprises 13 residues. CDR3 protein: CASRLLDDTEAFF. CDR3 nucleotide sequence: TGTGCCAGCCGGCTGCTGGACGACACTGAAGCTTTCTTT.

The chain recombines TRBV3-1 with TRBJ1-6, with D possibly TRBD1 on 5 matching bases. Trimming cost V 1 base and J 9 bases, with 13 bases left between them. This CDR3 spans 15 amino acids. Germline assignment: CDR1 LGHDT and CDR2 YNNKEL (reference sequence). The CDR3: CASSQVWDGSSPLHF. CDR3 DNA: TGTGCCAGCAGCCAAGTTTGGGACGGGAGTTCACCCCTCCACTTT.

The genes are TRBV7-2 and TRBJ2-1, with 9 bases identical to TRBD2. J gave up 7 bases and V 1 base, and 8 bases lay outside the gene matches. This CDR3 is 16 amino acids long. The germline V gene has CDR1 SGHTA and CDR2 FQGNSA. CDR3 DNA: TGTGCCAGCAGCTTAGTGGTGTCTAGCGGGGAAAATGAGCAGTTCTTC. Its protein product is CASSLVVSSGENEQFF.

This clonotype has only a few counts. The V gene is TRBV6-1, the J gene TRBJ2-2, with 8 bases identical to TRBD2. After removal of 10 bases from V and 7 bases from J, the junction contained 2 bases not matched to a gene. CDR3 length: 11 residues. CDR1 MNHNS and CDR2 SASEGT come from the germline V gene. The CDR3 nucleotides are TGTGCCACGACTAGCGTCGGGGAGCTGTTTTTT. Amino acids: CATTSVGELFF.

In its sample, this clonotype was seen many times. The chain is built from TRBV5-6 and TRBJ2-7, with D unresolved. CDR3 length equals 13 residues. V was trimmed by 4 bases and J by 9 bases, leaving 17 bases between them. Germline loops: CDR1 SGHDT, CDR2 YYEEEE. The chain's CDR3 is CASSTGPGFPQYF. CDR3 sequence (DNA): TGTGCCAGCAGCACCGGTCCCGGATTCCCGCAGTACTTC.

This clonotype occurred a few times. This sequence joins TRBV7-2 and TRBJ2-2; either TRBD1 or TRBD2 may fit D (6 bases each). Looked up from germline, CDR1 is SGHTA and CDR2 is FQGNSA. The ends were cut back, 1 base at V and 4 bases at J, with 16 bases in the middle. CDR3 length: 17 amino acids. This chain's CDR3 is CASSLGDSRGGTGELFF. CDR3 nucleotides: TGTGCCAGCAGCTTAGGTGATAGCAGGGGAGGCACCGGGGAGCTGTTTTTT.

V gene TRBV28 combines with J gene TRBJ1-3, with D possibly being TRBD1 (5 bases). V lost 1 base to trimming and J lost 6 bases, with 13 bases between them. Germline V CDR1 and CDR2: MDHEN, SYDVKM. CDR3 length: 15 amino acids. The CDR3 DNA reads as TGTGCCAGCAGTTTATCCGGGACGGTTTCAAACACCATATATTTT. This gives the protein CASSLSGTVSNTIYF.

The chain uses TRBV21-1 and TRBJ2-1; TRBD2, the D gene given by the table, was not confirmed from the DNA. TRBV21-1 is a pseudogene. This CDR3 comprises 17 residues. CDR3 residues: CASSENVSGRGNNEQFF. Written as DNA, the CDR3 is TGTGCCAGCAGCGAGAATGTGAGTGGGAGGGGAAACAATGAGCAGTTCTTC.

This clonotype showed up just a few times. CDR3 loop: CASRPLVGNTEAFF. The CDR3 DNA follows: TGTGCCAGCCGACCCTTGGTGGGGAACACTGAAGCTTTCTTT. V and J are TRBV27 and TRBJ1-1; no firm D call. The V and J ends lost 8 bases and 1 base respectively, with 14 bases between them. CDR1 and CDR2 from the germline V gene are MNHEY and SMNVEV (reference sequence). This CDR3 has 14 amino acids.

V usage is TRBV7-2 and J usage is TRBJ2-3; D remains unclear. CDR1 SGHTA and CDR2 FQGNSA come from the germline V gene. Trimming removed 5 bases from V and 0 bases from J, with 12 bases in between. CDR3 size: 15 residues. This CDR3 reads CASSGRGDSTDTQYF. The CDR3 nucleotides are TGTGCCAGCAGCGGACGAGGTGATAGCACAGATACGCAGTATTTT.

This sequence joins TRBV20-1 and TRBJ2-2; D perhaps matches TRBD1 (6 bases). Trimming shortened V by 1 base and J by 6 bases, and 9 bases separated the two germline ends. CDR1 and CDR2 (germline): DFQATT, SNEGSKA (reference sequence). This CDR3 contains 13 residues. The CDR3 sequence: CSARGGQPGELFF. The CDR3, as DNA: TGCAGTGCTAGAGGGGGGCAGCCCGGGGAGCTGTTTTTT.

This rearrangement joins TRBV7-2 to TRBJ2-7; TRBD1 aligns across 8 bases. Germline trimming cut 2 bases from V and 2 bases from J; bases unmatched to any gene: 5. Germline values: CDR1 SGHTA, CDR2 FQGNSA. This CDR3 has 15 residues. In DNA, the CDR3 is TGTGCCAGCAGCTTACTGACAGGGGCCCCCTACGAGCAGTACTTC. Translating gives CASSLLTGAPYEQYF.

The chain links TRBV15 to TRBJ2-7, with 9 bases matching TRBD1. The germline V gene encodes CDR1 LNHNV and CDR2 YYDKDF (reference sequence). This CDR3 region has 16 residues. V shed 0 bases, J shed 8 bases, and the junction held 11 bases outside the gene matches. The CDR3 coding sequence is TGTGCCACCAGCAGAGATCTACCGGGACAGGGTTCAAAGCAGTACTTC. As protein: CATSRDLPGQGSKQYF.

The chain has TRBV5-1 and TRBJ2-3; D may be TRBD1 (5 bases). Germline V lookup: CDR1 SGHRS, CDR2 YFSETQ. The CDR3 has 16 residues. Trimming cost V 0 bases and J 6 bases, with 17 bases left between them. The CDR3 region has the DNA TGCGCCAGCAGCTTGGCGCCCGGCCCGGCAGGGGATACGCAGTATTTT. It specifies CASSLAPGPAGDTQYF.

This clonotype has only a few counts. The V call is TRBV28, the J call TRBJ2-5, with TRBD2 matching 7 bases. V shed 4 bases, J shed 0 bases, and the junction held 11 bases outside the gene matches. Germline V gives CDR1 MDHEN, CDR2 SYDVKM. There are 17 residues in the CDR3. The CDR3 DNA reads TGTGCCAGCAGTTCCTCTCGGGGTAGCGGGTACCAAGAGACCCAGTACTTC. Protein product: CASSSSRGSGYQETQYF.

In DNA, the CDR3 is TGTGCCAGCTCACTAACGGACAGAACCTACAATGAGCAGTTCTTC. It specifies CASSLTDRTYNEQFF. The V gene is TRBV18, the J gene TRBJ2-1; the D gene is possibly TRBD1 (6 bases). V was cut by 4 bases and J by 2 bases, with 12 bases left in between. Per germline, CDR1 KGHSH and CDR2 LQKENI. This CDR3 has 15 residues.

This chain uses TRBV7-2 with TRBJ1-5, with TRBD1 as a possible D gene (5 bases). CDR1 is SGHTA, CDR2 FQGNSA, per germline. V was shortened by 4 bases and J by 0 bases, with 13 bases between the two germline ends. The CDR3 has 16 amino acids. CDR3 sequence (DNA): TGTGCCAGCAGCTCTCAGACAGCTTATAGCAATCAGCCCCAGCATTTT. Its protein product is CASSSQTAYSNQPQHF. The full variable domain, with the rest looked up from reference TRBV7-2 and TRBJ1-5, is GAGVSQSPSNKVTEKGKDVELRCDPISGHTALYWYRQSLGQGLEFLIYFQGNSAPDKSGLPSDRFSAERTGGSVSTLTIQRTQQEDSAVYLCASSSQTAYSNQPQHFGDGTRLSIL.

This clonotype has only a few counts. V usage is TRBV7-9 and J usage is TRBJ2-2; the D gene is possibly TRBD1 (5 bases). This CDR3 has 14 amino acids. V lost 4 bases and J 3 bases, leaving 9 bases between the germline ends. Germline V lookup: CDR1 SEHNR, CDR2 FQNEAQ (reference sequence). The CDR3 loop is CASSSQGYTGELFF. CDR3 sequence (DNA): TGTGCCAGCAGCTCCCAGGGTTACACCGGGGAGCTGTTTTTT.

This clonotype turned up a few times. The rearrangement uses TRBV20-1 and TRBJ1-5; 7 positions agree with TRBD1. Germline V CDR1 and CDR2: DFQATT, SNEGSKA (reference sequence). The CDR3 is made up of 15 amino acids. V lost 2 bases to trimming and J lost 5 bases; unmatched junction nucleotides: 9. The CDR3 nucleotides read TGCAGTGCTAGATCCCCGGACAGGTCCCATCAGCCCCAGCATTTT. This gives the protein CSARSPDRSHQPQHF.

V and J are TRBV12-3 or TRBV12-4 and TRBJ2-1; D not resolved. Trimming left V 2 bases short and J 2 bases short, with 10 bases between. This CDR3 has 15 residues. In DNA, the CDR3 is TGTGCCAGCAGTTTATTGGGTGCTGCCTACAATGAGCAGTTCTTC. It codes for CASSLLGAAYNEQFF.

This clonotype was detected only a few times. The chain has TRBV5-6 and TRBJ2-7; the D is unclear. Per the germline V gene, CDR1 is SGHDT and CDR2 is YYEEEE. Trimming left V 4 bases short and J 11 bases short, with 22 bases between. The CDR3 extends over 14 amino acids. The CDR3 here is CASSPGIVPVLEYF. The CDR3 nucleotides read TGTGCCAGCAGCCCTGGTATCGTACCGGTTCTGGAGTACTTC.

The chain uses TRBV4-2 and TRBJ2-1; D gene uncertain. V was trimmed by 0 bases and J by 5 bases, leaving 14 bases between them. Per the germline V gene, CDR1 is LGHNA and CDR2 is YNFKEQ. The CDR3 runs to 16 residues. CDR3 nucleotide sequence: TGTGCCAGCAGCCAAGAAAGTTGGGCTACCGACAATGAGCAGTTCTTC. Its protein product is CASSQESWATDNEQFF.

This clonotype appeared once. The J gene is TRBJ1-2, the V gene TRBV5-1; 7 positions agree with TRBD1. Germline V gene lookup returns CDR1 SGHRS and CDR2 YFSETQ. The CDR3 has 15 amino acids. The trim removed 0 bases at V and 4 bases at J, leaving 6 bases unmatched. The DNA for the CDR3 is TGCGCCAGCAGCTTGGCCCTCCGGGACAGCTATGGCTACACCTTC. Its translation is CASSLALRDSYGYTF.

In its sample, this clonotype was seen a few times. V gene TRBV3-1 combines with J gene TRBJ2-7; 7 bases are a match to TRBD2. This CDR3 has 12 amino acids. The germline V gene has CDR1 LGHDT and CDR2 YNNKEL (reference sequence). V dropped 2 bases and J dropped 9; count of bases not matched to a gene: 4. In DNA form, the CDR3 reads TGTGCCAGCAGCCAAAGCGGGGCCGCGCAGTACTTC. This codes for CASSQSGAAQYF.

The chain uses TRBV20-1 and TRBJ2-3, with 10 bases identical to TRBD2. J lost 0 bases, V lost 0 bases, and 12 bases had no gene match. CDR3 length: 19 amino acids. CDR1 and CDR2 from the germline V gene are DFQATT and SNEGSKA (reference sequence). CDR3 bases: TGCAGTGCTAGAGATCCCCTAGCGGGGGCCTTTCTTAGCACAGATACGCAGTATTTT. This translates into CSARDPLAGAFLSTDTQYF.

There are a few counts of this clonotype. The CDR3 region is CASSLGTGTFTDTQYF. The CDR3 DNA sequence: TGTGCCAGCAGTTTAGGGACAGGGACATTCACAGATACGCAGTATTTT. This rearrangement joins TRBV28 to TRBJ2-3; TRBD1 agrees at 9 bases. CDR3 length equals 16 residues. Germline trimming cut 2 bases from V and 2 bases from J; bases unmatched to any gene: 5. Looked up from germline, CDR1 is MDHEN and CDR2 is SYDVKM.

This clonotype occurred many times. This chain links TRBV6-5 with TRBJ1-1; D gene uncertain. The CDR3 has 15 amino acids. Trimming took 0 bases from V and 1 from J, leaving 9 bases between them. Germline V CDR1 and CDR2: MNHEY, SVGAGI. The CDR3 spells CASSYSAASNTEAFF. Written as DNA, the CDR3 is TGTGCCAGCAGTTACTCGGCAGCTTCGAACACTGAAGCTTTCTTT.

The table lists this clonotype with many counts. This chain links TRBV6-1 with TRBJ1-5; 7 positions agree with TRBD1. CDR3 length: 14 amino acids. V lost 5 bases and J lost 4; bases outside the gene matches: 5. CDR1 MNHNS and CDR2 SASEGT come from the germline V gene. The CDR3 sequence: CASSPDRDNQPQHF. CDR3 DNA: TGTGCCAGCAGTCCCGACAGGGATAATCAGCCCCAGCATTTT.

The gene calls are TRBV20-1 and TRBJ1-5, with D possibly being TRBD1 (5 bases). Trimming left V 6 bases short and J 3 bases short, with 15 bases between. CDR3 size: 14 residues. Germline-derived CDR1 and CDR2 are DFQATT and SNEGSKA (reference sequence). This CDR3 reads CSAARDFYNQPQHF. CDR3 sequence (DNA): TGCAGTGCGGCTCGGGACTTCTACAATCAGCCCCAGCATTTT.